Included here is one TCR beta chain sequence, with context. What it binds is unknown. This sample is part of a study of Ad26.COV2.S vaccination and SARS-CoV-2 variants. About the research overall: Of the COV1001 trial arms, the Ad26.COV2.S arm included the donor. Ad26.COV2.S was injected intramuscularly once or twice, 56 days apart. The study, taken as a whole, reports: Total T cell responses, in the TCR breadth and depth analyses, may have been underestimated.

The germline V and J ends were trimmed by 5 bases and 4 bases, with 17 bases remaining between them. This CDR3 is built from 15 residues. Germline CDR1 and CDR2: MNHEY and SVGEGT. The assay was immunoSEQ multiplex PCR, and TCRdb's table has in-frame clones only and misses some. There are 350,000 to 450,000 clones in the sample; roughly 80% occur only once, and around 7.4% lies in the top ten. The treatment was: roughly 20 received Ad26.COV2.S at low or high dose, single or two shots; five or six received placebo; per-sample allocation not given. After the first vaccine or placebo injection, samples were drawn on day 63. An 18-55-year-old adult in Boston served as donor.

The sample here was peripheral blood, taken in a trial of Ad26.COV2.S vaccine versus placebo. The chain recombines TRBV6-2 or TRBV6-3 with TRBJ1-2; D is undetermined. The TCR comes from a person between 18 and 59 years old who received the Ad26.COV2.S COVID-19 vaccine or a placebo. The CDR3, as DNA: TGTGCCAGCAGTAGACAAGCGCCGGCCCTCTATGGCTACACCTTC. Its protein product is CASSRQAPALYGYTF.